This T cell receptor beta chain stems from a study of T-cell memory formation after mild COVID-19. Study at large: There were largely donor-specific TCR clusters.

Germline CDR1 reads SQVTM; CDR2 reads ANQGSEA. The ends lost 7 bases at V and 5 bases at J; junction bases unmatched: 16. The CDR3 length is 15 residues. Study results and limitations: That cross-reactive memory joined was suggested by some responding clones appearing in pre-infection memory.

A remark on this clonotype: Its matching antigen is unknown.

MiXCR was run by TCRdb on the 5' RACE reads, yielding one entry per CDR3 protein. There are hundreds of thousands of distinct CDR3 sequences in the sample; roughly 15% occur only once, and 22% lies in the top ten. Sequenced material: PBMCs or a T cell subset sorted from them (not recorded which). The gene calls are TRBV29-1 and TRBJ1-2; TRBD1 aligns across 7 bases. The sequence was collected from a young man who had mild COVID-19 (a few samples of this study predate the infection). Cell type and time point are not known. CDR3 nucleotide sequence: TGCAGCGCTCCGGGACAGCCTTCTTCTATTTATGGCTACACCTTC. Residues: CSAPGQPSSIYGYTF. The full variable domain, completed using reference TRBV29-1 and TRBJ1-2, is SAVISQKPSRDICQRGTSLTIQCQVDSQVTMMFWYRQQPGQSLTLIATANQGSEATYESGFVIDKFPISRPNLTFSTLTVSNMSPEDSSIYLCSAPGQPSSIYGYTFGSGTRLTVV.